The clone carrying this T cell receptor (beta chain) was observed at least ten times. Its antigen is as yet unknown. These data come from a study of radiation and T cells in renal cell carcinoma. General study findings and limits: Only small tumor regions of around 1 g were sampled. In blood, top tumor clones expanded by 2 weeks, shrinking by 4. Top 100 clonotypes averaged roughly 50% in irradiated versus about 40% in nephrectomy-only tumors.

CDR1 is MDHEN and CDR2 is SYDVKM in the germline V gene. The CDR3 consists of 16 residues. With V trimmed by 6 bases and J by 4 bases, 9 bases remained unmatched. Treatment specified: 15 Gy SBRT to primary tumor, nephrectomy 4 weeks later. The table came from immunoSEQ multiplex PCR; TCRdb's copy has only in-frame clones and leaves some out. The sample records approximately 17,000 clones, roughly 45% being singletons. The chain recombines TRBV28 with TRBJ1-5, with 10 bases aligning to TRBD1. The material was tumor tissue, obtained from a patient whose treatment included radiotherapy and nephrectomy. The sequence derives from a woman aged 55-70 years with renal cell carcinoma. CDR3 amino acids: CASSRRQGALNQPQHF. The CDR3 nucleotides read TGTGCCAGCAGCCGCCGACAGGGGGCCCTGAATCAGCCCCAGCATTTT.